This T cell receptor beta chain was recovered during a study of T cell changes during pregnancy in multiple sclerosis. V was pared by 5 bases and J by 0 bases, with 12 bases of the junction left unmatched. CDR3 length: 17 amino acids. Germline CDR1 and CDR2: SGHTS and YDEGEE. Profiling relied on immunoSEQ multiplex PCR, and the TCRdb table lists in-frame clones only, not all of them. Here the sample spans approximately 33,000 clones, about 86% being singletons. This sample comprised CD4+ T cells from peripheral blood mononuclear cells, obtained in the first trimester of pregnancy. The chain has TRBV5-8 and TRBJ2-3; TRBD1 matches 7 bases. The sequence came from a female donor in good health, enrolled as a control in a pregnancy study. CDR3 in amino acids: CASSPIPTGPSTDTQYF. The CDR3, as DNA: TGTGCCAGCAGTCCTATACCGACAGGGCCCAGCACAGATACGCAGTATTTT.